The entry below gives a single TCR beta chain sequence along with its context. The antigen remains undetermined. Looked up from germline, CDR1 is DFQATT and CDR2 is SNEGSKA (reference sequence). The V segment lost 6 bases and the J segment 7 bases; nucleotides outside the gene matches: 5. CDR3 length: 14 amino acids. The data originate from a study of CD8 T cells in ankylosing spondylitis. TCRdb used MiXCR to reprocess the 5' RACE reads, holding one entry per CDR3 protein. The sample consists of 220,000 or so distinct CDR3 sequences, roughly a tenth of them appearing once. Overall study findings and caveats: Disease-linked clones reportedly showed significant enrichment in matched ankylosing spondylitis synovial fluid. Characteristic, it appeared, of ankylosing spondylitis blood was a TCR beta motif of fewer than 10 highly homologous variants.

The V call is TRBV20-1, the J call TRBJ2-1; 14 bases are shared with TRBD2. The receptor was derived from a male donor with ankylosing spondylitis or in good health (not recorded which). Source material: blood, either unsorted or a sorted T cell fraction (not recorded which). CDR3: CSARLAGGQNEQFF. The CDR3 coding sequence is TGCAGTGCAAGACTAGCGGGGGGGCAGAATGAGCAGTTCTTC.